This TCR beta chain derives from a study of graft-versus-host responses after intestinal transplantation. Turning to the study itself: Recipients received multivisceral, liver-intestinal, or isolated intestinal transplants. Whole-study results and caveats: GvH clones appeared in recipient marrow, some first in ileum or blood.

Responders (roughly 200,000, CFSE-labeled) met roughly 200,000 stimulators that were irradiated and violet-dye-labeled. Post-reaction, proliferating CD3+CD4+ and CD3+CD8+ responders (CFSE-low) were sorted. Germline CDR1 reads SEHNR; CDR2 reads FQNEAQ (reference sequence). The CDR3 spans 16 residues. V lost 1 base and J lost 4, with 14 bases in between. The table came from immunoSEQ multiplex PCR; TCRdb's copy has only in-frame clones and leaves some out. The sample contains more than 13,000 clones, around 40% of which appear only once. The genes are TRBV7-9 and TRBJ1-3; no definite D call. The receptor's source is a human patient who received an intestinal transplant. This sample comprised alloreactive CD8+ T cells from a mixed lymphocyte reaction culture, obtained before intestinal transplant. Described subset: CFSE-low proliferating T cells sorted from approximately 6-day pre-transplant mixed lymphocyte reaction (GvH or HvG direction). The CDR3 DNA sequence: TGTGCCAGCAGCTTAGGAGGCGTCCTCTCCGGAAACACCATATATTTT. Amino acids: CASSLGGVLSGNTIYF.